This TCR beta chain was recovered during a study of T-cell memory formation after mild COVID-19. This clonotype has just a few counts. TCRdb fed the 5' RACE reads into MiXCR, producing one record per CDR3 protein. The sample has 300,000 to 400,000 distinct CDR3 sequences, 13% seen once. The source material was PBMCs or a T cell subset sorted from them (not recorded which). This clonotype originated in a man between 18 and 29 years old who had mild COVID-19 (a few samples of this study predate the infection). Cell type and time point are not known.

The CDR3 spells CAISESAGGSYNSPLHF. CDR3 DNA sequence: TGTGCCATCAGTGAGTCGGCAGGGGGCTCCTATAATTCACCCCTCCACTTT. The rearrangement uses TRBV10-3 and TRBJ1-6; 7 positions agree with TRBD1. V gave up 0 bases and J gave up 0 bases; unmatched junction bases: 2. CDR3 length: 17 amino acids. Per germline, CDR1 ENHRY and CDR2 SYGVKD.